One and the same sample provided the 18 T cell receptor beta chains below, sequenced in a study of blood T cell repertoires in COVID-19. TCRdb's copy holds only in-frame clones and misses some; the assay was immunoSEQ multiplex PCR. The table has some 120,000 clones, 85% to 90% seen once. Sequencing input: peripheral blood. Receptor source: a man in his sixties or seventies with active or convalescent COVID-19.

The chain combines TRBV19 with TRBJ2-1, with 8 bases identical to TRBD1. This CDR3 has 15 amino acids. In germline, CDR1 is LNHDA, CDR2 SQIVND (reference sequence). V gave up 1 base and J gave up 5 bases; unmatched junction bases: 4. CDR3 nucleotide sequence: TGTGCCAGTAGTATAGTCAGGGGGCCGAACAATGAGCAGTTCTTC. Amino acid sequence: CASSIVRGPNNEQFF.

The chain is built from TRBV11-2 and TRBJ2-7; D possibly corresponds to TRBD2 (6 bases). CDR3 length: 15 amino acids. V gave up 1 base and J gave up 2 bases, with 12 bases separating them. Germline CDR1 reads SGHAT; CDR2 reads FQNNGV. In DNA, the CDR3 is TGTGCCAGCAGCTTAGGTGGGAGGACTGCCTACGAGCAGTACTTC. This codes for CASSLGGRTAYEQYF.

This clone came up once. The junction departs from germline at one end; a sequencing error may be responsible. CDR3 bases: TGTACCAGCAAAGGACATGGAAGAGATACGCAGTATTTT. Protein product: CTSKGHGRDTQYF. The chain joins TRBV27 to TRBJ2-3; maybe TRBD1 (5 bases). The length of the CDR3 is 13 residues. CDR1 is MNHEY and CDR2 is SMNVEV in the germline V gene (reference sequence).

The chain links TRBV5-1 to TRBJ2-7; D perhaps matches TRBD1 (6 bases). From germline, CDR1 is SGHRS and CDR2 YFSETQ. CDR3 length equals 17 residues. V dropped 4 bases and J dropped 3 bases, with 23 bases sitting between them. CDR3 sequence reads: CASSGGFMRQAGYEQYF. Written as DNA, the CDR3 is TGCGCCAGCAGCGGCGGGTTTATGAGACAGGCGGGCTACGAGCAGTACTTC.

This rearrangement joins TRBV3-1 (or the pseudogene TRBV3-2) to TRBJ1-6; a possible D gene is TRBD1 (5 bases). The CDR3 is made up of 15 amino acids. From germline, CDR1 is LGHDT and CDR2 YNNKEL (reference sequence). Trimming took off 3 bases at V and 8 bases at J, with 14 bases between the two ends. This chain's CDR3 is CASSQMPTEYSPLHF. CDR3 sequence (DNA): TGTGCCAGCAGCCAGATGCCGACAGAATATTCACCCCTCCACTTT.

The chain employs TRBV24-1 and TRBJ2-3, with 8 bases matching TRBD1. V lost 3 bases to trimming and J lost 2 bases; unmatched junction nucleotides: 6. The CDR3 covers 16 residues. CDR1 is KGHDR, CDR2 SFDVKD, per germline. CDR3 loop: CATSDPGQGPTDTQYF. DNA for the CDR3: TGTGCCACCAGTGATCCCGGACAGGGACCCACAGATACGCAGTATTTT.

This clone appeared a single time. The rearrangement uses TRBV27 and TRBJ2-5, with a weak D call TRBD1 (6 bases). The CDR3 contains 14 residues. CDR1 is MNHEY and CDR2 is SMNVEV in the germline V gene (reference sequence). V shed 3 bases and J shed 2 bases, with 10 bases lying between them. CDR3 region: CASSFTDRQETQYF. The DNA of the CDR3 is TGTGCCAGCAGTTTTACGGACAGACAAGAGACCCAGTACTTC.

This chain connects TRBV5-4 to TRBJ2-7, with 8 bases identical to TRBD2. Per germline, CDR1 SGHNT and CDR2 YYREEE (reference sequence). The length of the CDR3 is 15 residues. V shed 3 bases, J shed 2 bases, and the junction held 7 bases outside the gene matches. The CDR3 reads CASSWSGSSPYEQYF. In nucleotides, the CDR3 is TGTGCCAGCAGCTGGAGCGGGAGTTCCCCCTACGAGCAGTACTTC.

V usage is TRBV19 and J usage is TRBJ2-1; possible D gene TRBD2, 6 bases. Germline assignment: CDR1 LNHDA and CDR2 SQIVND (reference sequence). Between the trimmed V and J ends, which lost 5 bases and 0 bases, there was a span of 14 bases. The CDR3 is made up of 16 amino acids. For the CDR3, the DNA is TGTGCCAGTAGTTCCTTGACTAGTTCCTCCTACAATGAGCAGTTCTTC. Its translation: CASSSLTSSSYNEQFF.

The rearrangement joins TRBV25-1 to TRBJ2-1, with a tentative D call TRBD2 (6 bases). The CDR3 has 15 amino acids. The V gene lost 6 bases and the J gene lost 0 bases, with 12 bases spanning the gap. Germline V gene lookup returns CDR1 MGHDK and CDR2 SYGVNS. The CDR3 DNA reads TGTGCCAGCAGGGTAACCGGGAGCTCCTACAATGAGCAGTTCTTC. Its translation is CASRVTGSSYNEQFF. Based on the CDR3 plus reference TRBV25-1 and TRBJ2-1, the full variable domain is EADIYQTPRYLVIGTGKKITLECSQTMGHDKMYWYQQDPGMELHLIHYSYGVNSTEKGDLSSESTVSRIRTEHFPLTLESARPSHTSQYLCASRVTGSSYNEQFFGPGTRLTVL.

This clone came up a few times. The V gene is TRBV6-6, the J gene TRBJ1-4; weak D call: TRBD1 (5 bases). This CDR3 is built from 15 residues. Germline CDR1 reads MNHNY; CDR2 reads SVGAGI (reference sequence). Trimming took off 4 bases at V and 8 bases at J, with 17 bases between the two ends. The CDR3 sequence: CASSFLQGNEEKLFF. In DNA form, the CDR3 reads TGTGCCAGCAGTTTCCTCCAGGGAAATGAAGAAAAACTGTTTTTT.

The chain uses TRBV6-4 and TRBJ2-5; D remains ambiguous. Deletions cut 6 bases from V and 5 bases from J, with 13 bases between. In germline, CDR1 is MRHNA, CDR2 SNTAGT. The CDR3 has 13 residues. CDR3 sequence reads: CASSVSGGETQYF. The CDR3 DNA sequence: TGTGCCAGCAGCGTTTCGGGTGGGGAGACCCAGTACTTC.

V is TRBV6-2 or TRBV6-3 and J is TRBJ1-1, with D unclear. CDR3 size: 11 residues. The germline V gene has CDR1 MNHEY and CDR2 SVGEGT. The V end was cut by 6 bases, the J end by 4 bases, with 6 bases between. CDR3 residues: CASSSGTEAFF. DNA of the CDR3: TGTGCCAGCAGCTCCGGCACTGAAGCTTTCTTT.

In nucleotides, the CDR3 is TGCGCCAGCAGCTTGGAGGCCGAGCGGTCGAGCACAGATACGCAGTATTTT. Translating it yields CASSLEAERSSTDTQYF. The chain carries TRBV5-1 and TRBJ2-3, with D perhaps matching TRBD2 (5 bases). The CDR3 spans 17 residues. V was pared by 0 bases and J by 0 bases, with 14 bases between. CDR1 is SGHRS, CDR2 YFSETQ, per germline. The entire variable domain, with the rest obtained from reference TRBV5-1 and TRBJ2-3, is as follows: KAGVTQTPRYLIKTRGQQVTLSCSPISGHRSVSWYQQTPGQGLQFLFEYFSETQRNKGNFPGRFSGRQFSNSRSEMNVSTLELGDSALYLCASSLEAERSSTDTQYFGPGTRLTVL.

The CDR3 DNA is TGTGCCAGCAGCCAAGTGCCTGGAGGAGGCTACACCTTC. This translates into CASSQVPGGGYTF. The chain recombines TRBV3-1 (or the pseudogene TRBV3-2) with TRBJ1-2; D is undetermined. The CDR3 is 13 residues long. Germline V gene lookup returns CDR1 LGHDT and CDR2 YNNKEL (reference sequence). Trimming removed 1 base from V and 8 bases from J, with 11 bases in between.

This rearrangement joins TRBV7-2 to TRBJ1-2; no clear D. The ends were cut back, 1 base at V and 7 bases at J, with 19 bases in the middle. Germline CDR1 reads SGHTA; CDR2 reads FQGNSA. The CDR3 has 16 amino acids. This CDR3 is CASSLDLDRGKGGYTF. The CDR3 nucleotides are TGTGCCAGCAGCTTAGACCTGGACCGGGGAAAGGGTGGCTACACCTTC.

The rearrangement joins TRBV2 to TRBJ1-5, with TRBD1 matching over 7 bases. The CDR3 has 14 amino acids. Per germline, CDR1 SNHLY and CDR2 FYNNEI. The ends lost 6 bases at V and 5 bases at J; junction bases unmatched: 7. This chain's CDR3 is CASSRQGGYQPQHF. The CDR3 DNA reads as TGTGCCAGCAGCCGACAGGGCGGCTATCAGCCCCAGCATTTT.

The CDR3 reads CASSEGLGKINTGELFF. The CDR3 bases are TGTGCCAGCAGCGAGGGACTAGGGAAGATTAACACCGGGGAGCTGTTTTTT. The gene calls are TRBV7-2 and TRBJ2-2; 8 bases are shared with TRBD2. J was trimmed by 2 bases and V by 5 bases; bases with no gene match: 10. Germline loops: CDR1 SGHTA, CDR2 FQGNSA. This CDR3 contains 17 residues.